A single sample gave rise to the 18 T cell receptor beta chains below, sequenced in a study of CD8 T cells in ankylosing spondylitis. Study outcomes and limitations: About 8 highly homologous variants made up a TCR beta motif, and this motif appeared characteristic of ankylosing spondylitis blood.

Their antigen targets remain unknown. MiXCR, applied by TCRdb to the 5' RACE reads, yields one record per CDR3 protein. The table has some 200,000 distinct CDR3 sequences, around 6.6% seen once. The specimen was blood, either unsorted or a sorted T cell fraction (not recorded which). Receptors were obtained from a male donor with ankylosing spondylitis.

This clonotype turned up a few times. The chain employs TRBV7-9 and TRBJ2-7; D call uncertain. Germline V gives CDR1 SEHNR, CDR2 FQNEAQ (reference sequence). CDR3 length: 13 amino acids. V lost 1 base to trimming and J lost 7 bases, with 11 bases between them. Here the CDR3 DNA reads TGTGCCAGCAGCTTAGGAGCGTTAGGGGAGCAGTACTTC. This gives the protein CASSLGALGEQYF.

This clonotype was seen a handful of times. The chain links TRBV7-9 to TRBJ2-5, with D perhaps TRBD1 (6 bases). The germline V gene has CDR1 SEHNR and CDR2 FQNEAQ (reference sequence). The CDR3 sequence is 17 residues long. V lost 4 bases, J lost 5 bases, and 23 bases lay in between. The chain's CDR3 is CASSSLPSYRVGETQYF. CDR3 nucleotides: TGTGCCAGCAGCTCTCTCCCATCATACAGGGTCGGCGAGACCCAGTACTTC. The full variable domain, its missing parts supplied by reference TRBV7-9 and TRBJ2-5, is DTGVSQNPRHKITKRGQNVTFRCDPISEHNRLYWYRQTLGQGPEFLTYFQNEAQLEKSRLLSDRFSAERPKGSFSTLEIQRTEQGDSAMYLCASSSLPSYRVGETQYFGPGTRLLVL.

This clonotype has a count of ten or more. The gene calls are TRBV7-9 and TRBJ2-1, with unresolved D. The CDR3 extends over 16 amino acids. The V gene lost 4 bases and the J gene lost 7 bases, with 20 bases spanning the gap. Per the germline V gene, CDR1 is SEHNR and CDR2 is FQNEAQ (reference sequence). CDR3 nucleotides: TGTGCCAGCAGCTCGGCTAGGAACCTAAGGAAAAATGAGCAGTTCTTC. It specifies CASSSARNLRKNEQFF.

J is TRBJ1-3 and V is TRBV4-1, with D maybe TRBD1 (5 bases). Germline CDR1 is MGHRA and CDR2 is YSYEKL. The CDR3 covers 11 residues. Deletions cut 1 base from V and 14 bases from J, with 9 bases between. CDR3 coding DNA: TGCGCCAGCAGCCAAGGGAGACAGCTATATTTT. Translating it yields CASSQGRQLYF.

This clonotype was seen ten or more times. The V gene is TRBV10-3, the J gene TRBJ2-1; 16 nucleotides line up with TRBD2. J was trimmed by 4 bases and V by 2 bases; bases with no gene match: 8. There are 19 residues in the CDR3. Germline CDR1 is ENHRY and CDR2 is SYGVKD. The CDR3 DNA follows: TGTGCCATCAGTGAGCCTGAGGGGACTAGCGGGAGGGTATACAATGAGCAGTTCTTC. Translated, it gives CAISEPEGTSGRVYNEQFF.

At least ten counts were recorded for this clonotype. The chain links TRBV7-9 to TRBJ2-7; D unresolved. The length of the CDR3 is 12 residues. Looked up from germline, CDR1 is SEHNR and CDR2 is FQNEAQ (reference sequence). The V and J ends lost 3 bases and 6 bases respectively, with 9 bases between them. CDR3: CASSFYRFEQYF. In nucleotides, the CDR3 is TGTGCCAGCAGCTTTTACCGTTTCGAGCAGTACTTC.

Many counts were recorded for this clonotype. This chain uses TRBV6-2 or TRBV6-3 with TRBJ1-6, with D unresolved. In germline, CDR1 is MNHEY, CDR2 SVGEGT. This CDR3 spans 17 amino acids. The V end lost 2 bases, the J end lost 6 bases, and 17 bases lay between the germline ends. DNA for the CDR3: TGTGCCAGCAGTTACAGGGCAGACGACTGGGCTAATTCACCCCTCCACTTT. Encoded protein: CASSYRADDWANSPLHF.

This clonotype was counted ten times or more. The genes are TRBV20-1 and TRBJ2-1, with a possible D match to TRBD2 (6 bases). This CDR3 has 17 amino acids. The germline CDR1 and CDR2 sequences are DFQATT and SNEGSKA (reference sequence). Trimming took off 0 bases at V and 0 bases at J, with 15 bases between the two ends. The CDR3 loop reads CSAREGGSVSSYNEQFF. CDR3 DNA: TGCAGTGCTAGAGAGGGGGGTAGCGTTAGCTCCTACAATGAGCAGTTCTTC.

This clonotype was picked up many times. The chain carries TRBV12-3 or TRBV12-4 and TRBJ1-1; no clear D gene. The CDR3 sequence is 13 residues long. V lost 5 bases and J lost 7, with 14 bases in between. The CDR3 loop reads CASSGGNRGEAFF. Here the CDR3 DNA reads TGTGCCAGCAGTGGAGGAAACCGGGGTGAAGCTTTCTTT.

This clonotype was seen repeatedly, ten times or more. The rearrangement uses TRBV11-2 and TRBJ2-1, with no clear D. Germline V gene data show CDR1 as SGHAT and CDR2 as FQNNGV. The CDR3 consists of 15 residues. Trimming pared 4 bases from V and 0 bases from J, leaving 10 bases between. The CDR3 is CASSSAMSSYNEQFF. Written as DNA, the CDR3 is TGTGCCAGCAGCTCAGCTATGAGCTCCTACAATGAGCAGTTCTTC.

This clonotype was found many times. The rearrangement links TRBV13 to TRBJ2-1; TRBD2 aligns across 7 bases. V lost 0 bases to trimming and J lost 8 bases; unmatched junction nucleotides: 13. The CDR3 is 17 residues long. Germline CDR1 reads PRHDT; CDR2 reads FYEKMQ (reference sequence). Here the CDR3 DNA reads TGTGCCAGCAGCTTAGGTTCCGCGGGAGTATTCGGCGATGAGCAGTTCTTC. Translation: CASSLGSAGVFGDEQFF.

Notes on this clonotype: This could be a read error, since a much larger clone is one nucleotide away. This rearrangement joins TRBV19 to TRBJ2-3, with D uncertain. The germline CDR1 and CDR2 sequences are LNHDA and SQIVND (reference sequence). The CDR3 totals 12 residues. CDR3 loop: CTSSIGTDTQYF. CDR3 bases: TGTACCAGTAGTATAGGCACAGATACGCAGTATTTT.

This clonotype was detected ten times or more. J is TRBJ2-1 and V is TRBV5-5; tentatively, D is TRBD1 (6 bases). The CDR3 is 16 residues long. Germline values: CDR1 SGHKS, CDR2 YYEKEE (reference sequence). V lost 0 bases, J lost 4 bases, and 14 bases lay in between. DNA for the CDR3: TGTGCCAGCAGCTTGGCCCCAGGACAGCCATACAATGAGCAGTTCTTC. This encodes CASSLAPGQPYNEQFF. Combining the CDR3 with reference TRBV5-5 and TRBJ2-1 gives the whole variable domain DAGVTQSPTHLIKTRGQQVTLRCSPISGHKSVSWYQQVLGQGPQFIFQYYEKEERGRGNFPDRFSARQFPNYSSELNVNALLLGDSALYLCASSLAPGQPYNEQFFGPGTRLTVL.

This sequence joins TRBV20-1 and TRBJ2-7; 8 nucleotides match TRBD2. The length of the CDR3 is 15 residues. The germline gives CDR1 DFQATT, CDR2 SNEGSKA (reference sequence). Unmatched junction bases numbered 11, after V lost 5 bases and J lost 2 bases. CDR3 sequence: CSAPSGTRPAYEQYF. The DNA of the CDR3 is TGCAGTGCTCCCAGCGGGACTAGACCAGCCTACGAGCAGTACTTC.

This clonotype was recorded many times. The V gene is TRBV7-9, the J gene TRBJ2-2, with unresolved D. Germline CDR1 reads SEHNR; CDR2 reads FQNEAQ (reference sequence). This CDR3 is built from 15 residues. V lost 5 bases to trimming and J lost 1 base, with 11 bases between them. The CDR3: CASSPPTVNTGELFF. As DNA, the CDR3 is TGTGCCAGCAGCCCTCCCACAGTGAACACCGGGGAGCTGTTTTTT.

This clonotype occurred many times. The rearrangement links TRBV28 to TRBJ1-5; D possibly corresponds to TRBD1 (5 bases). Germline lookup yields CDR1 MDHEN and CDR2 SYDVKM. V was shortened by 10 bases and J by 0 bases, with 19 bases between the two germline ends. The CDR3 has 16 residues. In DNA, the CDR3 is TGTGCCACCGACGACCCTACGACAGATAGCAATCAGCCCCAGCATTTT. Protein product: CATDDPTTDSNQPQHF.

This clonotype was seen many times. The chain has TRBV7-9 and TRBJ1-2; D remains unclear. The V and J ends lost 5 bases and 5 bases respectively, with 21 bases between them. The germline V gene encodes CDR1 SEHNR and CDR2 FQNEAQ (reference sequence). The length of the CDR3 is 16 residues. CDR3 sequence: CASSQLGSQIHYGYTF. CDR3 DNA: TGTGCCAGCAGCCAACTCGGGAGCCAGATTCATTATGGCTACACCTTC.

This clonotype has a count of ten or more. The DNA of the CDR3 is TGTGCCAGCAGTTACGGATGGGCGCCTGCATCGGAGACCCAGTACTTC. Protein sequence: CASSYGWAPASETQYF. The V gene is TRBV6-5, the J gene TRBJ2-5; D is ambiguous. V was clipped by 2 bases and J by 5 bases, with 18 bases between them. Per the germline V gene, CDR1 is MNHEY and CDR2 is SVGAGI. CDR3 length equals 16 residues.